The sequence of this T cell receptor (beta chain) was determined in a study of blood T cell repertoires in COVID-19. Across the whole study: The analysed material was cDNA or gDNA that came from T cells, B-cell-depleted T cells, or PBMCs.

CDR1 is MDHEN and CDR2 is SYDVKM in the germline V gene. The V gene end was trimmed by 2 bases and the J gene end by 8 bases; junction bases not matched to a gene: 11. This CDR3 region has 17 residues. Only one count was recorded for this clone. Libraries were prepared by immunoSEQ multiplex PCR; TCRdb keeps only in-frame clonotypes and omits some of them. The sample shows approximately 80,000 clones, less than 95% of them seen only once. Sequences were obtained from peripheral blood. This clonotype was sampled from a woman aged 45-65 years in a cohort sampled during active COVID-19. This chain links TRBV28 with TRBJ2-1; 11 nucleotides agree with TRBD2. The CDR3 nucleotides read TGTGCCAGCAGTTTAAGAGGGCTAGCGGGAGGTGTTGATGAGCAGTTCTTC. Residues: CASSLRGLAGGVDEQFF. The full variable domain, in which reference TRBV28 and TRBJ2-1 provide the parts outside the CDR3, is DVKVTQSSRYLVKRTGEKVFLECVQDMDHENMFWYRQDPGLGLRLIYFSYDVKMKEKGDIPEGYSVSREKKERFSLILESASTNQTSMYLCASSLRGLAGGVDEQFFGPGTRLTVL.